The 18 T cell receptor beta chains in this list originate from one sample, sequenced in a study of blood T cell repertoires in COVID-19. Profiling relied on immunoSEQ multiplex PCR, and the TCRdb table lists in-frame clones only, not all of them. The sample has around 280,000 clones, under 90% seen once. Sequencing was done on a sample of peripheral blood. Every receptor here comes from a woman aged 30 to 39 with COVID-19, enrolled during active disease.

V gene TRBV21-1 combines with J gene TRBJ2-1; the D segment call TRBD2 is taken from the table without a DNA check. TRBV21-1 is labeled a pseudogene. The CDR3 length is 17 residues. The CDR3 DNA is TGTGCCAGCAGCAAAGACGATCGGGGGGCCTCTTCCAATGAGCAGTTCTTC. It yields the protein CASSKDDRGASSNEQFF.

V gene TRBV7-6 combines with J gene TRBJ2-3; 8 bases match TRBD2. This CDR3 has 16 residues. With V trimmed by 4 bases and J by 4 bases, 10 bases remained unmatched. The germline gives CDR1 SGHVS, CDR2 FNYEAQ. CDR3 amino acids: CASSSTGGPRADTQYF. In nucleotides, the CDR3 is TGTGCCAGCAGCTCAACGGGGGGGCCACGCGCAGATACGCAGTATTTT.

The chain has TRBV5-1 and TRBJ2-7, with 7 bases fitting TRBD1. CDR3 length: 15 residues. Germline CDR1 SGHRS, CDR2 YFSETQ. The ends lost 5 bases at V and 6 bases at J; junction bases unmatched: 14. CDR3 coding DNA: TGCGCCAGCAGTACGGGACAGTCCCTCCCCAGCGAGCAGTACTTC. Amino acid sequence: CASSTGQSLPSEQYF.

This chain links TRBV2 with TRBJ1-5; tentative D call: TRBD1 (5 bases). From germline, CDR1 is SNHLY and CDR2 FYNNEI. The CDR3 sequence is 15 residues long. The V and J ends lost 6 bases and 1 base respectively, with 13 bases between them. CDR3 sequence: CASRGRAGSNQPQHF. DNA for the CDR3: TGTGCCAGCAGGGGCAGGGCTGGGAGCAATCAGCCCCAGCATTTT.

The chain employs TRBV7-2 and TRBJ1-6; D uncertain. The CDR3 is 18 residues long. CDR1 SGHTA and CDR2 FQGNSA come from the germline V gene. V lost 1 base, J lost 1 base, and 14 bases lay in between. CDR3 amino acids: CASSLELTRRSYNSPLHF. CDR3 nucleotide sequence: TGTGCCAGCAGCTTAGAACTTACTAGGAGATCCTATAATTCACCCCTCCACTTT.

This clone was picked up one time. The J gene is TRBJ2-3, the V gene TRBV7-8; 15 nucleotides agree with TRBD2. Germline CDR1 is SGHVS and CDR2 is FQNEAQ. CDR3 length: 19 amino acids. The V segment lost 2 bases and the J segment 0 bases; nucleotides outside the gene matches: 6. CDR3 region: CASSLSRTSGGASTDTQYF. The CDR3 coding sequence is TGTGCCAGCAGCTTAAGTAGGACTAGCGGGGGGGCTAGCACAGATACGCAGTATTTT.

V gene TRBV18 combines with J gene TRBJ2-2; 9 bases are a match to TRBD1. Losses at the gene ends were 3 bases for V and 3 bases for J; bases not matched to a gene: 2. CDR3 length equals 15 residues. Looked up from germline, CDR1 is KGHSH and CDR2 is LQKENI. The CDR3 sequence is CASSPTGGDTGELFF. The DNA of the CDR3 is TGTGCCAGCTCACCTACAGGGGGCGACACCGGGGAGCTGTTTTTT.

This clone was recorded a few times. The chain links TRBV14 to TRBJ1-2; the match to TRBD1 covers 12 bases. The trim removed 3 bases at V and 7 bases at J, leaving 9 bases unmatched. CDR1 is SGHDN, CDR2 FVKESK, per germline. The CDR3 has 16 residues. The CDR3 DNA reads TGTGCCAGCAGCCAGAACCCCGGGACAGGGGGCTCTGGCTACACCTTC. It codes for CASSQNPGTGGSGYTF.

The chain recombines TRBV7-6 with TRBJ1-4; TRBD1 matches at 11 bases. Germline CDR1 SGHVS, CDR2 FNYEAQ. The V gene end was trimmed by 1 base and the J gene end by 8 bases; junction bases not matched to a gene: 3. This CDR3 contains 15 residues. The CDR3 bases are TGTGCCAGCAGCTTAGGGACAGGGGGCTTAGAAAAACTGTTTTTT. Its translation is CASSLGTGGLEKLFF.

The chain combines TRBV6-5 with TRBJ2-7; TRBD1 agrees at 11 bases. The CDR3 has 14 residues. Unmatched junction bases numbered 6, after V lost 7 bases and J lost 4 bases. Germline CDR1 MNHEY, CDR2 SVGAGI. The CDR3 sequence: CASNTGQGAYEQYF. CDR3 DNA sequence: TGTGCCAGCAATACCGGACAGGGGGCGTACGAGCAGTACTTC.

V is TRBV5-6 and J is TRBJ2-7; no reliable D call. This CDR3 has 12 amino acids. Trimming left V 0 bases short and J 6 bases short, with 7 bases between. Germline assignment: CDR1 SGHDT and CDR2 YYEEEE. The CDR3 reads CASSLGVSEQYF. DNA of the CDR3: TGTGCCAGCAGCTTGGGTGTCTCCGAGCAGTACTTC.

The chain couples TRBV28 to TRBJ1-6; 7 positions agree with TRBD1. The junction had 6 bases not matched to a gene; V was cut back by 6 bases and J by 1 base. Germline V gene sequence: CDR1 MDHEN, CDR2 SYDVKM. The CDR3 length is 16 residues. The CDR3 DNA follows: TGTGCCAGCAGCGACAGGGTTGAATCCTATAATTCACCCCTCCACTTT. Translation: CASSDRVESYNSPLHF. Full variable domain (missing parts from reference TRBV28 and TRBJ1-6): DVKVTQSSRYLVKRTGEKVFLECVQDMDHENMFWYRQDPGLGLRLIYFSYDVKMKEKGDIPEGYSVSREKKERFSLILESASTNQTSMYLCASSDRVESYNSPLHFGNGTRLTVT.

The chain uses TRBV19 and TRBJ1-5, with TRBD1 matching over 8 bases. Losses at the gene ends were 3 bases for V and 0 bases for J; bases not matched to a gene: 7. The CDR3 has 17 residues. Germline V gives CDR1 LNHDA, CDR2 SQIVND (reference sequence). CDR3 sequence reads: CASSIRTGTYSNQPQHF. The CDR3, as DNA: TGTGCCAGTAGTATTCGGACAGGGACCTATAGCAATCAGCCCCAGCATTTT.

The chain combines TRBV5-1 with TRBJ1-2; D perhaps matches TRBD1 (6 bases). Germline V CDR1 and CDR2: SGHRS, YFSETQ. V shed 0 bases and J shed 8 bases, with 17 bases lying between them. CDR3 length equals 15 residues. The CDR3 nucleotides are TGCGCCAGCAGCTTGGTGACAGGCCCGACGGGGGGCTACACCTTC. Its protein is CASSLVTGPTGGYTF.

The chain is built from TRBV6-5 and TRBJ1-4, with a possible D match to TRBD1 (5 bases). The V gene lost 5 bases and the J gene lost 3 bases, with 13 bases spanning the gap. The CDR3 is 15 residues long. CDR1 and CDR2 (germline): MNHEY, SVGAGI. The CDR3 protein is CASSPRGGANEKLFF. In DNA, the CDR3 is TGTGCCAGCAGTCCCCGGGGAGGGGCTAATGAAAAACTGTTTTTT.

This sequence joins TRBV7-8 and TRBJ1-2; no definite D call. V lost 1 base and J lost 5, with 14 bases in between. The CDR3 runs to 15 residues. Per germline, CDR1 SGHVS and CDR2 FQNEAQ. Here the CDR3 reads CASSLGSGVAYGYTF. The CDR3, as DNA: TGTGCCAGCAGCTTAGGGTCCGGAGTAGCTTATGGCTACACCTTC.

The V call is TRBV4-2, the J call TRBJ1-4; TRBD1 is a possible D gene (6 bases). Germline V gene sequence: CDR1 LGHNA, CDR2 YNFKEQ. Trimming took 1 base from V and 4 from J, leaving 19 bases between them. The CDR3 sequence is 18 residues long. CDR3 bases: TGTGCCAGCAGCCAAGGTCTCCGGCAGGGGCCTGGTAATGAAAAACTGTTTTTT. Translating gives CASSQGLRQGPGNEKLFF.

This clone appeared a single time. V gene TRBV4-1 combines with J gene TRBJ2-4; 7 bases match TRBD2. The germline CDR1 and CDR2 sequences are MGHRA and YSYEKL. J gave up 1 base and V 1 base, and 7 bases lay outside the gene matches. The CDR3 extends over 17 amino acids. CDR3 in DNA: TGCGCCAGCAGCCAAGGGGGGGGAAATAGGGCCAAAAACATTCAGTACTTC. Translating gives CASSQGGGNRAKNIQYF.